The 31 T cell receptor beta chains reported below all come from one sample, sequenced in a study of cytomegalovirus exposure and HLA in healthy donors. The primer mix had 60 Vbeta and 13 Jbeta primers. Profiled with immunoSEQ multiplex PCR; TCRdb holds only in-frame clones, not every one. The profile shows 85,000 to 120,000 clones, roughly 74% of them singletons. The sequenced sample was PBMCs. These receptors originate from a man aged 35 to 55 in good health and CMV-seronegative.

In its sample, this clone was seen a few times. J is TRBJ2-2 and V is TRBV27; 9 bases are a match to TRBD1. Trimming removed 4 bases from V and 6 bases from J; junction bases left unmatched: 9. There are 16 residues in the CDR3. Per the germline V gene, CDR1 is MNHEY and CDR2 is SMNVEV (reference sequence). The CDR3 loop is CASSSQGAIAAGELFF. The CDR3 DNA sequence: TGTGCCAGCAGTTCACAGGGGGCTATAGCGGCCGGGGAGCTGTTTTTT.

V is TRBV5-1 and J is TRBJ2-2; 8 nucleotides match TRBD1. The V gene's germline CDR1 is SGHRS and CDR2 YFSETQ. The CDR3 totals 14 residues. Trimming cost V 2 bases and J 4 bases; bases outside gene matches: 1. CDR3 in DNA: TGCGCCAGCAGCTTTACAGGGGGCACCGGGGAGCTGTTTTTT. As protein: CASSFTGGTGELFF.

This sequence joins TRBV7-3 and TRBJ2-5; no reliable D call. V was shortened by 0 bases and J by 1 base, with 9 bases between the two germline ends. This CDR3 comprises 15 residues. Germline CDR1 and CDR2: SGHTA and FQGTGA. CDR3 amino acids: CASSLTGGSQETQYF. The CDR3 DNA is TGTGCCAGCAGCTTAACCGGCGGAAGCCAAGAGACCCAGTACTTC.

This clone showed up just a few times. The chain couples TRBV29-1 to TRBJ1-1, with D tentatively TRBD1 (5 bases). The CDR3 length is 13 residues. Germline lookup yields CDR1 SQVTM and CDR2 ANQGSEA. Trimming pared 3 bases from V and 4 bases from J, leaving 12 bases between. As DNA, the CDR3 is TGCAGCGTTGAGGTGGGGCTCGGCACTGAAGCTTTCTTT. It specifies CSVEVGLGTEAFF.

V gene TRBV11-2 combines with J gene TRBJ2-7; no definite D call. The V end lost 1 base, the J end lost 3 bases, and 4 bases lay between the germline ends. The CDR3 is 12 amino acids. Looked up from germline, CDR1 is SGHAT and CDR2 is FQNNGV. The CDR3 nucleotides read TGTGCCAGCAGCTTAGTAATCTACGAGCAGTACTTC. Encoded protein: CASSLVIYEQYF.

This chain links TRBV4-1 with TRBJ2-7, with 8 bases that match TRBD1. This CDR3 has 15 amino acids. Germline V gives CDR1 MGHRA, CDR2 YSYEKL. V shed 3 bases, J shed 1 base, and the junction held 5 bases outside the gene matches. This chain's CDR3 is CASSQGDRPSYEQYF. For the CDR3, the DNA is TGCGCCAGCAGCCAGGGGGACAGGCCTTCCTACGAGCAGTACTTC.

This chain connects TRBV6-1 to TRBJ1-4; perhaps TRBD1 as D (6 bases). V gave up 5 bases and J gave up 8 bases, with 18 bases separating them. The CDR3 length is 15 residues. Germline values: CDR1 MNHNS, CDR2 SASEGT. CDR3 nucleotides: TGTGCCAGCAGTAAAGGAACTACAGGGCCGGAAAAACTGTTTTTT. It yields the protein CASSKGTTGPEKLFF.

For this clone: The sample carries other DNA sequences with the same CDR3. V usage is TRBV7-3 and J usage is TRBJ1-1, with 7 bases aligning to TRBD1. Germline V CDR1 and CDR2: SGHTA, FQGTGA. Trimming removed 4 bases from V and 4 bases from J; junction bases left unmatched: 6. The CDR3 runs 14 residues. CDR3 region: CASSSQGPGTEAFF. CDR3 sequence (DNA): TGTGCCAGCAGCTCACAGGGGCCCGGCACTGAAGCTTTCTTT.

This clone was found once. The rearrangement joins TRBV6-5 to TRBJ1-1; D remains unclear. The CDR3 spans 14 residues. The V end was cut by 2 bases, the J end by 1 base, with 8 bases between. The germline V gene encodes CDR1 MNHEY and CDR2 SVGAGI. The CDR3 bases are TGTGCCAGCAGTTACGCCGGGAGGAACACTGAAGCTTTCTTT. Its protein product is CASSYAGRNTEAFF.

This clone has a handful of counts. The chain has TRBV10-3 and TRBJ2-2, with 10 bases matching TRBD1. J gave up 7 bases and V 0 bases, and 2 bases lay outside the gene matches. Germline V gene data show CDR1 as ENHRY and CDR2 as SYGVKD. The CDR3 contains 15 residues. Here the CDR3 DNA reads TGTGCCATCAGTGAGTCGACAGGGGGCGTCGGGGAGCTGTTTTTT. It specifies CAISESTGGVGELFF.

The chain recombines TRBV2 with TRBJ2-4, with 10 positions matching TRBD1. J gave up 7 bases and V 6 bases, and 9 bases lay outside the gene matches. The CDR3 loop spans 15 amino acids. Germline loops: CDR1 SNHLY, CDR2 FYNNEI. The CDR3 reads CASRAGTGVGNIQYF. In DNA, the CDR3 is TGTGCCAGCAGAGCCGGGACAGGGGTTGGGAACATTCAGTACTTC.

The chain combines TRBV5-6 with TRBJ1-2; 7 bases line up with TRBD1. V lost 0 bases to trimming and J lost 6 bases; unmatched junction nucleotides: 8. Germline V gene sequence: CDR1 SGHDT, CDR2 YYEEEE. The CDR3 spans 15 residues. For the CDR3, the DNA is TGTGCCAGCAGCTTGGGGCAGGGGGATTTCCATGGCTACACCTTC. Amino acid sequence: CASSLGQGDFHGYTF.

The chain is built from TRBV5-1 and TRBJ2-1; 9 nucleotides agree with TRBD2. The CDR3 contains 17 residues. V shed 0 bases and J 10 bases; nucleotides not matched to a gene: 14. Germline values: CDR1 SGHRS, CDR2 YFSETQ. DNA for the CDR3: TGCGCCAGCAGCTTGGGCTCTAGCGGGGACCCCCCCGACGAGCAGTTCTTC. Encoded protein: CASSLGSSGDPPDEQFF.

This clone appeared a single time. The J gene is TRBJ2-6, the V gene TRBV29-1; unclear D gene. The CDR3 is 13 amino acids. Germline CDR1 is SQVTM and CDR2 is ANQGSEA. V was pared by 6 bases and J by 0 bases, with 6 bases between. CDR3 DNA sequence: TGCAGCGTCTGGCCCTCTGGGGCCAACGTCCTGACTTTC. It specifies CSVWPSGANVLTF.

The V and J genes are TRBV2 and TRBJ1-5, with D tentatively TRBD1 (6 bases). With 0 bases removed from V and 6 bases from J, the gap between germline ends came to 12 bases. The CDR3 covers 15 residues. Germline values: CDR1 SNHLY, CDR2 FYNNEI. The CDR3: CASSEAQGSFQPQHF. CDR3 nucleotides: TGTGCCAGCAGTGAAGCCCAGGGGTCGTTTCAGCCCCAGCATTTT.

This chain uses TRBV10-3 with TRBJ2-1, with 8 bases that match TRBD2. Per germline, CDR1 ENHRY and CDR2 SYGVKD. The ends lost 3 bases at V and 8 bases at J; junction bases unmatched: 0. CDR3 length equals 12 residues. CDR3 region: CAISDGGDEQFF. DNA of the CDR3: TGTGCCATCAGTGACGGGGGGGATGAGCAGTTCTTC.

The CDR3 sequence: CASRYRGLNQPQHF. CDR3 in DNA: TGTGCCAGCCGATACAGGGGACTTAATCAGCCCCAGCATTTT. This chain connects TRBV19 to TRBJ1-5; 7 bases are shared with TRBD1. The CDR3 extends over 14 amino acids. Germline V gene lookup returns CDR1 LNHDA and CDR2 SQIVND (reference sequence). J lost 4 bases, V lost 9 bases, and 9 bases had no gene match.

The genes are TRBV2 and TRBJ1-2; tentatively, D is TRBD1 (5 bases). Germline CDR1 and CDR2: SNHLY and FYNNEI. Trimming stripped 8 bases from V and 0 bases from J, with 10 bases between. The length of the CDR3 is 13 residues. CDR3 protein: CASSSQANYGYTF. The CDR3 DNA is TGTGCCAGCTCTTCACAGGCTAACTATGGCTACACCTTC.

The V call is TRBV5-1, the J call TRBJ1-2; D perhaps matches TRBD1 (6 bases). The CDR3 covers 14 residues. V lost 7 bases to trimming and J lost 4 bases, with 17 bases between them. CDR1 and CDR2 (germline): SGHRS, YFSETQ. DNA of the CDR3: TGCGCCAGCCAGCCCGGGGGGGCTAGCTATGGCTACACCTTC. It specifies CASQPGGASYGYTF.

The chain employs TRBV11-2 and TRBJ2-7; 7 bases match TRBD1. Trimming removed 7 bases from V and 2 bases from J; junction bases left unmatched: 5. Germline values: CDR1 SGHAT, CDR2 FQNNGV. The length of the CDR3 is 13 residues. CDR3 coding DNA: TGTGCCAGCACCGACAGGGAACCCTACGAGCAGTACTTC. Protein product: CASTDREPYEQYF.

This clone was counted only a few times. The chain links TRBV6-1 to TRBJ2-3; weak D call: TRBD2 (7 bases). V was shortened by 8 bases and J by 2 bases, with 17 bases between the two germline ends. Germline CDR1 reads MNHNS; CDR2 reads SASEGT. The length of the CDR3 is 15 residues. The CDR3 protein is CASCLMAGATDTQYF. In DNA form, the CDR3 reads TGTGCCAGCTGTCTGATGGCGGGGGCCACAGATACGCAGTATTTT.

The V and J genes are TRBV6-5 and TRBJ1-6; TRBD1 is a possible D gene (6 bases). From germline, CDR1 is MNHEY and CDR2 SVGAGI. The CDR3 consists of 13 residues. The V gene lost 6 bases and the J gene lost 5 bases, with 8 bases spanning the gap. The CDR3 protein is CASRRQDNSPLHF. CDR3 coding DNA: TGTGCCAGCAGGCGACAGGATAATTCACCCCTCCACTTT.

CDR3 nucleotides: TGTGCCAGCAGTGAATACCTAGCGGGGGGGTATAGGGATACGCAGTATTTT. This gives the protein CASSEYLAGGYRDTQYF. The V call is TRBV25-1, the J call TRBJ2-3; 12 bases fit TRBD2. J gave up 6 bases and V 0 bases, and 7 bases lay outside the gene matches. The length of the CDR3 is 17 residues. CDR1 and CDR2 from the germline V gene are MGHDK and SYGVNS. The full variable domain, with the rest looked up from reference TRBV25-1 and TRBJ2-3, is EADIYQTPRYLVIGTGKKITLECSQTMGHDKMYWYQQDPGMELHLIHYSYGVNSTEKGDLSSESTVSRIRTEHFPLTLESARPSHTSQYLCASSEYLAGGYRDTQYFGPGTRLTVL.

CDR3 protein: CASSLIAMDTIYF. Here the CDR3 DNA reads TGTGCCAGCAGCTTAATAGCTATGGACACCATATATTTT. The chain combines TRBV5-8 with TRBJ1-3; the D is unclear. V was clipped by 2 bases and J by 8 bases, with 11 bases between them. There are 13 residues in the CDR3. The germline V gene has CDR1 SGHTS and CDR2 YDEGEE.

V gene TRBV6-5 combines with J gene TRBJ2-3; 11 bases line up with TRBD2. The CDR3 is 13 residues long. The V segment lost 10 bases and the J segment 2 bases; nucleotides outside the gene matches: 2. Germline V gene sequence: CDR1 MNHEY, CDR2 SVGAGI. CDR3 region: CAKTSGVTDTQYF. Written as DNA, the CDR3 is TGTGCCAAGACTAGCGGGGTCACAGATACGCAGTATTTT.

This clone was counted a few times. The chain combines TRBV18 with TRBJ1-2; 7 bases agree with TRBD1. Germline CDR1 is KGHSH and CDR2 is LQKENI. The CDR3 consists of 15 residues. J was trimmed by 4 bases and V by 2 bases; bases with no gene match: 7. CDR3 loop: CASSPGGQLGYGYTF. The CDR3 region has the DNA TGTGCCAGCTCACCAGGGGGACAGTTAGGCTATGGCTACACCTTC.

The chain has TRBV5-1 and TRBJ2-2; D perhaps matches TRBD1 (6 bases). Germline CDR1 reads SGHRS; CDR2 reads YFSETQ. There are 14 residues in the CDR3. V lost 4 bases to trimming and J lost 5 bases, with 12 bases between them. In DNA form, the CDR3 reads TGCGCCAGCAGCCCTCAAACAGGGACCGGGGAGCTGTTTTTT. Its translation is CASSPQTGTGELFF.

A single count supports this clone. The chain is built from TRBV7-3 and TRBJ1-6; tentatively, D is TRBD1 (6 bases). With 1 base removed from V and 9 bases from J, the gap between germline ends came to 10 bases. The CDR3 covers 14 residues. CDR1 is SGHTA and CDR2 is FQGTGA in the germline V gene. The CDR3 region is CASSLSAGVSPLHF. Here the CDR3 DNA reads TGTGCCAGCAGCTTAAGTGCAGGGGTTTCACCCCTCCACTTT.

The chain couples TRBV6-1 to TRBJ2-5, with D unclear. The J call could be wrong; TRBJ2-7 is a better fit for the DNA end. The CDR3 sequence is 11 residues long. Germline assignment: CDR1 MNHNS and CDR2 SASEGT. CDR3 protein: CASSEEYEQYF. The CDR3 DNA reads TGTGCCAGCAGTGAAGAATACGAGCAGTACTTC.

This chain links TRBV21-1 with TRBJ1-6; the table names TRBD1, a call not compared with the DNA. TRBV21-1 is noted as a pseudogene. The CDR3 is 17 residues long. Here the CDR3 DNA reads TGTGCCAGCAGCAAGGCGGGACAGGGAGAGGACTGCTCACCCCTCCACTTT. Translating gives CASSKAGQGEDCSPLHF.

The J gene is TRBJ2-3, the V gene TRBV13; TRBD2 might be the D (7 bases). Germline CDR1 PRHDT, CDR2 FYEKMQ (reference sequence). Trimming cost V 5 bases and J 5 bases, with 14 bases left between them. This CDR3 is built from 14 residues. CDR3 nucleotide sequence: TGTGCCAGCAGCCGGGGGAGGGGGGGAGATACGCAGTATTTT. This codes for CASSRGRGGDTQYF.